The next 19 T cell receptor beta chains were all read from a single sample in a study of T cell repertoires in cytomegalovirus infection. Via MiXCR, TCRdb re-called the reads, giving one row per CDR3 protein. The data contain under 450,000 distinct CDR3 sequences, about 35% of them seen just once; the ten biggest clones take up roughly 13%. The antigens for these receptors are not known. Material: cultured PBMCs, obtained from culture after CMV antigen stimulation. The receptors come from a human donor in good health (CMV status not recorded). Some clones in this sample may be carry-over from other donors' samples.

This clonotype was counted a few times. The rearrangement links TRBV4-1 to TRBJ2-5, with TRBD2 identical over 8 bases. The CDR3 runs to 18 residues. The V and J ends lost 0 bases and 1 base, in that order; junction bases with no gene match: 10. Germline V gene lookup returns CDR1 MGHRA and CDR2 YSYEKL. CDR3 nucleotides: TGCGCCAGCAGCCAAGAGGTGTCTAGCGGGCTTGGCCAAGAGACCCAGTACTTC. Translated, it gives CASSQEVSSGLGQETQYF.

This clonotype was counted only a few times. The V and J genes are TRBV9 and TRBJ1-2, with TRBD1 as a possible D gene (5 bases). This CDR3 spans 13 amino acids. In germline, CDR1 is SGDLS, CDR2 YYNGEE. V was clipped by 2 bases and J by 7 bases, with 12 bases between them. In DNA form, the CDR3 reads TGTGCCAGCAGCGTTGGATCTCAGGGTGGCTACACCTTC. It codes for CASSVGSQGGYTF.

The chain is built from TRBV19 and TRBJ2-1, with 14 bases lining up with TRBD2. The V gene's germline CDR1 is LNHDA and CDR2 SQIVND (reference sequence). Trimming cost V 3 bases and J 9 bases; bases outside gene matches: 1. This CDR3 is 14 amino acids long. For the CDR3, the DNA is TGTGCCAGTAGTATGGGACTAGCGGGAGTTGAGCAGTTCTTC. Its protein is CASSMGLAGVEQFF. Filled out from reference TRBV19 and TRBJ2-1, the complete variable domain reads DGGITQSPKYLFRKEGQNVTLSCEQNLNHDAMYWYRQDPGQGLRLIYYSQIVNDFQKGDIAEGYSVSREKKESFPLTVTSAQKNPTAFYLCASSMGLAGVEQFFGPGTRLTVL.

The CDR3 sequence: CASGTRGNTEAFF. Here the CDR3 DNA reads TGCGCCAGCGGTACCCGGGGGAACACTGAAGCTTTCTTT. The chain is built from TRBV5-1 and TRBJ1-1; unclear D gene. The V and J ends lost 7 bases and 1 base respectively, with 11 bases between them. Germline V CDR1 and CDR2: SGHRS, YFSETQ. This CDR3 is built from 13 residues.

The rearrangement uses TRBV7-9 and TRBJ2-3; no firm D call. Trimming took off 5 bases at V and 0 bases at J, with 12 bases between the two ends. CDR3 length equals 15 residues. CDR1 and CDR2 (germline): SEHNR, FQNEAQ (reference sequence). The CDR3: CASSPTAASTDTQYF. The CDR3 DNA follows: TGTGCCAGCAGCCCGACGGCCGCTAGCACAGATACGCAGTATTTT.

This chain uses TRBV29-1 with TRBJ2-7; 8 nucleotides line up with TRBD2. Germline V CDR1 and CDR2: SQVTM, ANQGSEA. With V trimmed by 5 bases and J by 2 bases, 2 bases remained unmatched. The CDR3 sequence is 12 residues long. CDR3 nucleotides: TGCAGCGTTACTAGCGGAACCTACGAGCAGTACTTC. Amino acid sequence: CSVTSGTYEQYF.

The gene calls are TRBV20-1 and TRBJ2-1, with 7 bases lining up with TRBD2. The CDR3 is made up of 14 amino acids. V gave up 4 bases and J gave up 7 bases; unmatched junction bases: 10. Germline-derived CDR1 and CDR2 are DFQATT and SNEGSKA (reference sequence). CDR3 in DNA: TGCAGTGCTATTAAAGTAGCGGGCCATAATGAGCAGTTCTTC. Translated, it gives CSAIKVAGHNEQFF.

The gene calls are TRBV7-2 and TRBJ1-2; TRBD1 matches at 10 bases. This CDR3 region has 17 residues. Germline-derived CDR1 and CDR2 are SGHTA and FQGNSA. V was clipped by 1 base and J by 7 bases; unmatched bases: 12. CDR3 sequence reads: CASSLVRDRGYNAGYTF. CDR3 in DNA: TGTGCCAGCAGCTTAGTCCGGGACAGGGGCTATAATGCTGGCTACACCTTC. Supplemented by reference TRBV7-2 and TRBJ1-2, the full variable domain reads GAGVSQSPSNKVTEKGKDVELRCDPISGHTALYWYRQSLGQGLEFLIYFQGNSAPDKSGLPSDRFSAERTGGSVSTLTIQRTQQEDSAVYLCASSLVRDRGYNAGYTFGSGTRLTVV.

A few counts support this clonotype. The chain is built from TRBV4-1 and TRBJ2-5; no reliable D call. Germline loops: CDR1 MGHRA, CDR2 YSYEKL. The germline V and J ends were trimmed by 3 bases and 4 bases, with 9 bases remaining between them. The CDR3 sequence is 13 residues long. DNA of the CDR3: TGCGCCAGCAGCCAGGATGATCTAGAGACCCAGTACTTC. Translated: CASSQDDLETQYF.

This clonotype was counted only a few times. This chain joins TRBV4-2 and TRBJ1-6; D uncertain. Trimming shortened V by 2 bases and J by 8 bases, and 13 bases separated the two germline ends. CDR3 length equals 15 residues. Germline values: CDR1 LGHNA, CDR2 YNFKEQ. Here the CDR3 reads CASSQTGSGDSPLHF. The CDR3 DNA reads TGTGCCAGCAGCCAAACGGGATCTGGGGATTCACCCCTCCACTTT.

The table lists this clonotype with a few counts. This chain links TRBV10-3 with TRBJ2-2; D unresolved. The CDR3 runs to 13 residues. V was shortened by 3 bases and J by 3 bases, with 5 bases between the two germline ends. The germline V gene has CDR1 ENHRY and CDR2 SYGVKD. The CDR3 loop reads CAISDLDTGELFF. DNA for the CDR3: TGTGCCATCAGTGATTTGGACACCGGGGAGCTGTTTTTT.

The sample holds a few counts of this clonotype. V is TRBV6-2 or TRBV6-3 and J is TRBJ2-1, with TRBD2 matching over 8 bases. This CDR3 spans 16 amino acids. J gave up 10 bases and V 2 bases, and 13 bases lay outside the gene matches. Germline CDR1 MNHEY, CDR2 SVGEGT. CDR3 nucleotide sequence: TGTGCCAGCAGTTACCTTGGGACTAGTCCACGATTAGAGCAGTTCTTC. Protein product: CASSYLGTSPRLEQFF.

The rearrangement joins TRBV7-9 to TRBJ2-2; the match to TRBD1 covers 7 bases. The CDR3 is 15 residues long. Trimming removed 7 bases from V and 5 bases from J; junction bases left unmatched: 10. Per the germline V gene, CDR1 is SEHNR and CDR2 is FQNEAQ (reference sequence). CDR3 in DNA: TGTGCCAGCAACGGAGACAGGGAGAGGACCGGGGAGCTGTTTTTT. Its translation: CASNGDRERTGELFF.

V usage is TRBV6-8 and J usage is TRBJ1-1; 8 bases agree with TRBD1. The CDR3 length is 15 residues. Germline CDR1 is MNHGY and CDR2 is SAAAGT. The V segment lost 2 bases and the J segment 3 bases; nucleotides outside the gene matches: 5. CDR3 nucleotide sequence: TGTGCCAGCAGTTACGCAGGGACAGGCCACACTGAAGCTTTCTTT. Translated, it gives CASSYAGTGHTEAFF.

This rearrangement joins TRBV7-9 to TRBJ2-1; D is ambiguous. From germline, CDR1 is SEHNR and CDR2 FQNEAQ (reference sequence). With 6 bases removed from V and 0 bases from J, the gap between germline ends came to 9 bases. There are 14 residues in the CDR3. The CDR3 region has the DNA TGTGCCAGCAGTAAGCTACCCTCCTACAATGAGCAGTTCTTC. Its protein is CASSKLPSYNEQFF.

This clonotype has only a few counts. Here the CDR3 DNA reads TGTGCCAGCAGTGAGACGGACAGGAGCACAGATACGCAGTATTTT. It encodes CASSETDRSTDTQYF. V usage is TRBV6-1 and J usage is TRBJ2-3, with 7 bases fitting TRBD1. This CDR3 contains 15 residues. Germline V gene data show CDR1 as MNHNS and CDR2 as SASEGT. V trimming: 3 bases; J trimming: 0 bases; junction bases outside the gene matches: 3.

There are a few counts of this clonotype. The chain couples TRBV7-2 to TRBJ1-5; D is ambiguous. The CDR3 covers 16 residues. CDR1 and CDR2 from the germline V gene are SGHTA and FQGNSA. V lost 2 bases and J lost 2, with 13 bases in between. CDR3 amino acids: CASSLIGPRGNQPQHF. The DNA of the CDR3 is TGTGCCAGCAGCTTAATCGGCCCGCGAGGCAATCAGCCCCAGCATTTT. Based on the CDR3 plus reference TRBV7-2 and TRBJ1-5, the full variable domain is GAGVSQSPSNKVTEKGKDVELRCDPISGHTALYWYRQSLGQGLEFLIYFQGNSAPDKSGLPSDRFSAERTGGSVSTLTIQRTQQEDSAVYLCASSLIGPRGNQPQHFGDGTRLSIL.

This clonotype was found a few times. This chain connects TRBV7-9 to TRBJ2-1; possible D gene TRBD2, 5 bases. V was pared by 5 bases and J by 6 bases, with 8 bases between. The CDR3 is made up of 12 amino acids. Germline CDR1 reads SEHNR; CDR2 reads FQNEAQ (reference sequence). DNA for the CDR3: TGTGCCAGCAGCAGGACTGTCAATGAGCAGTTCTTC. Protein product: CASSRTVNEQFF.

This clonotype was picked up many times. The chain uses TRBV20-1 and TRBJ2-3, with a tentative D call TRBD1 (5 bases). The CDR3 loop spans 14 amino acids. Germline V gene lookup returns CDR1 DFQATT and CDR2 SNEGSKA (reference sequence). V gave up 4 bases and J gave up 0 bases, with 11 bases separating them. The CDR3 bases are TGCAGTGCTAACAGTGGGGCTAGCACAGATACGCAGTATTTT. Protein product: CSANSGASTDTQYF.